The 31 T cell receptor beta chains below come from one sample, sequenced in a study of blood T cell repertoires in COVID-19. TCRdb keeps only in-frame clones here, not all; method: immunoSEQ multiplex PCR. The table lists under 200,000 clones, more than 75% of them singletons. Sequences were obtained from peripheral blood. The receptor set was obtained from a man aged 40-55 years with active or convalescent COVID-19.

The chain employs TRBV6-5 and TRBJ2-7; a weak D match, TRBD2 (5 bases). The CDR3 covers 14 residues. The V gene's germline CDR1 is MNHEY and CDR2 SVGAGI. V lost 6 bases and J 0 bases, leaving 12 bases between the germline ends. In nucleotides, the CDR3 is TGTGCCAGCAGCTGGACTGGAACCTCCTACGAGCAGTACTTC. Translating gives CASSWTGTSYEQYF.

J is TRBJ2-5 and V is TRBV4-1; no clear D. The CDR3 runs to 16 residues. Germline V CDR1 and CDR2: MGHRA, YSYEKL. V dropped 3 bases and J dropped 5 bases, with 19 bases sitting between them. Here the CDR3 DNA reads TGCGCCAGCAGCCAGGTCTCATCACCTGGCTCGGAGACCCAGTACTTC. This translates into CASSQVSSPGSETQYF.

The CDR3 is CASSLGASSGYTF. In DNA form, the CDR3 reads TGTGCCAGCAGCTTAGGGGCGAGTAGTGGCTACACCTTC. The rearrangement uses TRBV11-3 and TRBJ1-2; the D is unclear. Deletions cut 1 base from V and 7 bases from J, with 10 bases between. In germline, CDR1 is SGHNT, CDR2 YENEEA. The length of the CDR3 is 13 residues.

The CDR3 reads CASRVTGGYEQYF. The DNA for the CDR3 is TGTGCCAGCAGGGTAACGGGAGGTTACGAGCAGTACTTC. V and J are TRBV28 and TRBJ2-7; 7 bases agree with TRBD2. Trimming took 6 bases from V and 4 from J; bases not matched to a gene: 6. Germline loops: CDR1 MDHEN, CDR2 SYDVKM. The CDR3 contains 13 residues.

Remarks on this clone: Other DNA sequences in this specimen translate into the identical CDR3. The V call is TRBV2, the J call TRBJ1-1, with D possibly TRBD1 on 5 matching bases. V was shortened by 4 bases and J by 2 bases, with 8 bases between the two germline ends. The CDR3 loop spans 13 amino acids. CDR1 SNHLY and CDR2 FYNNEI come from the germline V gene. CDR3 DNA: TGTGCCAGCAGTGGGACACTCAACACTGAAGCTTTCTTT. This codes for CASSGTLNTEAFF.

This clone was recorded only once. The chain has TRBV5-1 and TRBJ2-2; TRBD1 aligns across 9 bases. V was pared by 3 bases and J by 5 bases, with 5 bases of the junction left unmatched. Germline-derived CDR1 and CDR2 are SGHRS and YFSETQ. This CDR3 has 15 residues. Here the CDR3 DNA reads TGCGCCAGCAGCTACGGGACAGGGCAAACCGGGGAGCTGTTTTTT. It translates to CASSYGTGQTGELFF.

The table lists this clone with a count of one. The rearrangement uses TRBV9 and TRBJ2-5, with TRBD1 identical over 10 bases. V was pared by 4 bases and J by 4 bases, with 16 bases of the junction left unmatched. CDR1 and CDR2 from the germline V gene are SGDLS and YYNGEE. The CDR3 spans 18 residues. The chain's CDR3 is CASSPKSSGTGVGETQYF. CDR3 nucleotides: TGTGCCAGCAGCCCGAAGAGCTCCGGGACAGGGGTTGGAGAGACCCAGTACTTC.

The J gene is TRBJ1-2, the V gene TRBV13; D perhaps matches TRBD1 (5 bases). Per germline, CDR1 PRHDT and CDR2 FYEKMQ (reference sequence). The ends were cut back, 4 bases at V and 7 bases at J, with 16 bases in the middle. The CDR3 has 14 amino acids. CDR3 sequence: CASSSGHRPFGYTF. The CDR3 bases are TGTGCCAGCAGCTCCGGACACCGCCCGTTTGGCTACACCTTC.

V is TRBV18 and J is TRBJ1-2, with a weak D call TRBD1 (5 bases). Germline values: CDR1 KGHSH, CDR2 LQKENI. Trimming shortened V by 3 bases and J by 2 bases, and 13 bases separated the two germline ends. CDR3 length: 15 residues. CDR3 region: CASSPKGGENYGYTF. The CDR3 DNA sequence: TGTGCCAGCTCACCGAAGGGAGGGGAAAACTATGGCTACACCTTC.

J is TRBJ2-3 and V is TRBV27; 9 positions agree with TRBD2. The CDR3 covers 16 residues. The ends lost 7 bases at V and 2 bases at J; junction bases unmatched: 10. Per germline, CDR1 MNHEY and CDR2 SMNVEV (reference sequence). CDR3 nucleotide sequence: TGTGCCAGCACCTCTCGCGGGGGGGGGAACACAGATACGCAGTATTTT. The encoded protein is CASTSRGGGNTDTQYF.

The chain links TRBV6-5 to TRBJ2-7; 8 nucleotides match TRBD2. The CDR3 runs to 14 residues. CDR1 and CDR2 (germline): MNHEY, SVGAGI. Unmatched junction bases numbered 8, after V lost 6 bases and J lost 4 bases. In DNA form, the CDR3 reads TGTGCCAGCAGCACTGAGCGGGAGCTATACGAGCAGTACTTC. It encodes CASSTERELYEQYF.

The chain combines TRBV6-6 with TRBJ1-5, with TRBD1 identical over 12 bases. J was trimmed by 6 bases and V by 2 bases; bases with no gene match: 5. The CDR3 totals 16 residues. Germline V lookup: CDR1 MNHNY, CDR2 SVGAGI (reference sequence). Here the CDR3 reads CASSYVGTGGSQPQHF. The CDR3 nucleotides are TGTGCCAGCAGTTACGTCGGGACAGGGGGCAGTCAGCCCCAGCATTTT.

The V call is TRBV18, the J call TRBJ2-6; TRBD2 agrees at 11 bases. The CDR3 contains 18 residues. Germline V gene lookup returns CDR1 KGHSH and CDR2 LQKENI. V lost 6 bases to trimming and J lost 0 bases; unmatched junction nucleotides: 7. The CDR3 DNA reads TGTGCCAGCTCTCCCGGACTAGCGGGTAACTCTGGGGCCAACGTCCTGACTTTC. This sequence encodes CASSPGLAGNSGANVLTF.

The rearrangement uses TRBV5-1 and TRBJ1-4, with TRBD1 matching over 9 bases. Per germline, CDR1 SGHRS and CDR2 YFSETQ. J gave up 6 bases and V 8 bases, and 5 bases lay outside the gene matches. This CDR3 spans 13 amino acids. In DNA form, the CDR3 reads TGCGCCAGTCGGACAGGGGTGGATGAAAAACTGTTTTTT. It is translated as CASRTGVDEKLFF.

The chain carries TRBV7-2 and TRBJ1-2; 8 bases align to TRBD1. Germline CDR1 SGHTA, CDR2 FQGNSA. The CDR3 has 15 amino acids. J gave up 4 bases and V 1 base, and 5 bases lay outside the gene matches. CDR3 protein: CASSLEQGVSYGYTF. The CDR3 coding sequence is TGTGCCAGCAGCTTAGAACAGGGGGTTTCCTATGGCTACACCTTC.

This CDR3 reads CASSLWLEWYPNNEQFF. The CDR3, as DNA: TGTGCCAGCAGCTTGTGGTTGGAGTGGTACCCAAACAATGAGCAGTTCTTC. The chain is built from TRBV5-4 and TRBJ2-1, with D hard to call. The germline V gene encodes CDR1 SGHNT and CDR2 YYREEE (reference sequence). The CDR3 sequence is 17 residues long. Trimming removed 1 base from V and 5 bases from J, with 19 bases in between.

This chain connects TRBV12-5 to TRBJ2-1, with 10 bases that match TRBD2. Trimming took 2 bases from V and 2 from J; bases not matched to a gene: 9. CDR3 length: 18 residues. Germline lookup yields CDR1 LGHNT and CDR2 FRNRAP. DNA for the CDR3: TGTGCTAGTGGTTTGATACCTAGCGGGAGTTCTGCCTACAATGAGCAGTTCTTC. Its translation: CASGLIPSGSSAYNEQFF.

This clone was counted once. The rearrangement uses TRBV9 and TRBJ1-2; maybe TRBD1 (6 bases). Germline CDR1 reads SGDLS; CDR2 reads YYNGEE. The CDR3 consists of 15 residues. The V end was cut by 3 bases, the J end by 3 bases, with 15 bases between. The CDR3 region is CASSDASRGDYGYTF. CDR3 bases: TGTGCCAGCAGCGACGCGTCCAGGGGTGACTATGGCTACACCTTC.

This clone came up a few times. At the DNA level, this CDR3 is encoded by other sequences in the same sample as well. This sequence joins TRBV27 and TRBJ1-2, with 8 bases identical to TRBD1. V dropped 5 bases and J dropped 2; count of bases not matched to a gene: 4. The CDR3 loop spans 14 amino acids. Germline CDR1 reads MNHEY; CDR2 reads SMNVEV (reference sequence). CDR3 region: CASSPRQGNYGYTF. The DNA for the CDR3 is TGTGCCAGCAGTCCCCGACAGGGGAACTATGGCTACACCTTC.

Only one count was recorded for this clone. This same CDR3 is encoded by further DNA sequences in the sample. The chain employs TRBV30 and TRBJ1-1; the D gene is possibly TRBD1 (6 bases). CDR1 GTSNPN and CDR2 SVGIG come from the germline V gene (reference sequence). CDR3 length: 13 amino acids. The V end lost 4 bases, the J end lost 1 base, and 10 bases lay between the germline ends. The CDR3 DNA reads as TGTGCCTGGACGGGGACAAAGAACACTGAAGCTTTCTTT. Translating gives CAWTGTKNTEAFF.

The genes are TRBV7-2 and TRBJ1-6, with 8 bases identical to TRBD1. CDR3 size: 17 residues. V shed 0 bases, J shed 7 bases, and the junction held 8 bases outside the gene matches. The germline V gene has CDR1 SGHTA and CDR2 FQGNSA. CDR3 protein: CASSLAPGGLTNSPLHF. In nucleotides, the CDR3 is TGTGCCAGCAGCTTAGCACCAGGGGGCCTCACGAATTCACCCCTCCACTTT.

The chain joins TRBV30 to TRBJ2-3; 9 positions match TRBD2. Germline-derived CDR1 and CDR2 are GTSNPN and SVGIG (reference sequence). Unmatched junction bases numbered 4, after V lost 5 bases and J lost 4 bases. CDR3 length: 13 amino acids. The CDR3: CAWGTSYPDTQYF. The CDR3 DNA sequence: TGTGCCTGGGGGACTAGCTATCCAGATACGCAGTATTTT.

This rearrangement joins TRBV5-1 to TRBJ1-3; D not certain. The germline V and J ends were trimmed by 0 bases and 3 bases, with 4 bases remaining between them. CDR1 is SGHRS, CDR2 YFSETQ, per germline. The CDR3 has 13 amino acids. DNA of the CDR3: TGCGCCAGCAGCTTGGACGGTGGAAACACCATATATTTT. Its translation is CASSLDGGNTIYF.

This chain links TRBV2 with TRBJ1-5; TRBD1 matches 7 bases. The germline V gene has CDR1 SNHLY and CDR2 FYNNEI. The CDR3 length is 13 residues. The V segment lost 6 bases and the J segment 9 bases; nucleotides outside the gene matches: 8. Here the CDR3 DNA reads TGTGCCAGCAGCCTGACAGGGAATGGGCCCCAGCATTTT. This encodes CASSLTGNGPQHF.

This clone was seen only once. The chain joins TRBV12-3 or TRBV12-4 to TRBJ1-2; D is undetermined. CDR3 length: 12 amino acids. Trimming pared 6 bases from V and 2 bases from J, leaving 7 bases between. CDR3 in amino acids: CASRVANYGYTF. The CDR3, as DNA: TGTGCCAGCAGGGTAGCGAACTATGGCTACACCTTC.

This clone occurred once. The chain joins TRBV19 to TRBJ1-1, with TRBD1 matching 8 bases. The germline V gene has CDR1 LNHDA and CDR2 SQIVND (reference sequence). Trimming removed 5 bases from V and 2 bases from J; junction bases left unmatched: 13. The CDR3 runs 17 residues. CDR3 DNA sequence: TGTGCCAGTAGTCCCACCGCCAACAGGGGGATCAACACTGAAGCTTTCTTT. This encodes CASSPTANRGINTEAFF.

V usage is TRBV27 and J usage is TRBJ2-7; D remains ambiguous. Deletions cut 2 bases from V and 3 bases from J, with 14 bases between. The CDR3 runs to 15 residues. CDR1 is MNHEY, CDR2 SMNVEV, per germline (reference sequence). The CDR3, as DNA: TGTGCCAGCAGTTTAGAAGGTGGAGTTGGCTACGAGCAGTACTTC. Amino acid sequence: CASSLEGGVGYEQYF.

The rearrangement joins TRBV28 to TRBJ1-2, with D possibly TRBD1 on 6 matching bases. The CDR3 has 13 amino acids. Trimming took off 4 bases at V and 1 base at J, with 7 bases between the two ends. The germline V gene has CDR1 MDHEN and CDR2 SYDVKM. CDR3 sequence: CASSSDSNYGYTF. In nucleotides, the CDR3 is TGTGCCAGCAGTTCGGACAGTAACTATGGCTACACCTTC.

This sequence joins TRBV9 and TRBJ1-2, with 7 positions matching TRBD1. V shed 3 bases and J 6 bases; nucleotides not matched to a gene: 11. The CDR3 runs to 15 residues. Germline V gene data show CDR1 as SGDLS and CDR2 as YYNGEE. This chain's CDR3 is CASSAQSQGDDGYTF. For the CDR3, the DNA is TGTGCCAGCAGCGCACAAAGCCAGGGGGATGATGGCTACACCTTC.

The chain has TRBV28 and TRBJ2-2; a possible D gene is TRBD1 (5 bases). CDR3 length equals 15 residues. Trimming stripped 6 bases from V and 8 bases from J, with 19 bases between. Germline V gene data show CDR1 as MDHEN and CDR2 as SYDVKM. CDR3 nucleotide sequence: TGTGCCAGCAGGCCCTATGGGGCAAGCCCGGGGGAGCTGTTTTTT. It is translated as CASRPYGASPGELFF. The full variable domain, completed using reference TRBV28 and TRBJ2-2, is DVKVTQSSRYLVKRTGEKVFLECVQDMDHENMFWYRQDPGLGLRLIYFSYDVKMKEKGDIPEGYSVSREKKERFSLILESASTNQTSMYLCASRPYGASPGELFFGEGSRLTVL.

This sequence joins TRBV6-5 and TRBJ2-7; D perhaps matches TRBD2 (6 bases). This CDR3 spans 12 amino acids. Trimming removed 3 bases from V and 6 bases from J, with 9 bases in between. Germline V gene data show CDR1 as MNHEY and CDR2 as SVGAGI. CDR3 loop: CASSYMGGEQYF. The CDR3 coding sequence is TGTGCCAGCAGTTATATGGGGGGCGAGCAGTACTTC.